The present T cell receptor (beta chain) was sequenced within a study of CD8 T cell repertoires and HIV-1 epitope variants. Study-level information: Each of Twenty-five Gag and Nef epitope peptides stimulated a separate culture. Controls were a CMV, EBV and flu pool, Ebola AY9, and no peptide. Epitopes were three Gag families plus Nef HW9 and YT9.

Trimming removed 3 bases from V and 3 bases from J; junction bases left unmatched: 4. The CDR3 is made up of 15 amino acids. Looked up from germline, CDR1 is SEHNR and CDR2 is FQNEAQ (reference sequence). This clone showed up just once. The antigen is unknown. Profiling relied on immunoSEQ multiplex PCR, and the TCRdb table lists in-frame clones only, not all of them. The sample consists of approximately 5,200 clones, roughly two thirds of them appearing once. Sequenced: cultured CD8+ T cells derived from PBMCs. The chain joins TRBV7-9 to TRBJ1-4, with 7 nucleotides matching TRBD1. The TCR was taken from a male donor with HIV. CDR3 residues: CASSFPGQPNEKLFF. In DNA form, the CDR3 reads TGTGCCAGCAGCTTTCCGGGACAGCCTAATGAAAAACTGTTTTTT.